The 28 T cell receptor beta chains reported below all come from one sample, sequenced in a study of OX40 agonist ivuxolimab in advanced cancers. Clones were read by immunoSEQ multiplex PCR, and TCRdb kept only the in-frame ones, dropping some. The data contain over 10,000 clones, around 80% of them singletons. Specimen: CD4+ or CD8+ T cells sorted from blood, collected in a trial of the OX40 agonist ivuxolimab. The source is an adult with an advanced solid tumor such as melanoma, head and neck, liver or kidney cancer.

Only a few counts were recorded for this clone. The rearrangement links TRBV6-5 to TRBJ1-6; D is unclear. The CDR3 is 14 residues long. Trimming stripped 3 bases from V and 9 bases from J, with 12 bases between. Germline lookup yields CDR1 MNHEY and CDR2 SVGAGI. The CDR3 bases are TGTGCCAGCAGTTATAACAGTCTTGGTTCACCCCTCCACTTT. This sequence encodes CASSYNSLGSPLHF.

The chain combines TRBV6-5 with TRBJ2-4; weak D call: TRBD1 (5 bases). The CDR3 totals 16 residues. V was shortened by 3 bases and J by 2 bases, with 14 bases between the two germline ends. The germline gives CDR1 MNHEY, CDR2 SVGAGI. CDR3 amino acids: CASSYGPAGTKNIQYF. CDR3 sequence (DNA): TGTGCCAGCAGTTATGGTCCGGCAGGGACCAAAAACATTCAGTACTTC.

The CDR3 here is CASTTGGNEQFF. CDR3 nucleotide sequence: TGTGCCAGCACCACAGGGGGGAATGAGCAGTTCTTC. This rearrangement joins TRBV2 to TRBJ2-1, with TRBD1 identical over 8 bases. Germline CDR1 and CDR2: SNHLY and FYNNEI. This CDR3 comprises 12 residues. The ends lost 7 bases at V and 7 bases at J; junction bases unmatched: 3.

The chain recombines TRBV10-2 with TRBJ2-7, with D perhaps TRBD1 (5 bases). CDR1 WSHSY and CDR2 SAAADI come from the germline V gene. This CDR3 is 12 amino acids long. The V gene lost 2 bases and the J gene lost 6 bases, with 8 bases spanning the gap. The chain's CDR3 is CASSEGAVEQYF. The CDR3 DNA sequence: TGCGCCAGCAGTGAGGGGGCCGTCGAGCAGTACTTC.

This clone occurred once. The genes are TRBV28 and TRBJ1-2, with TRBD1 matching over 7 bases. With 3 bases clipped from V and 6 bases from J, the junction kept 4 bases outside the gene matches. Germline V gives CDR1 MDHEN, CDR2 SYDVKM. This CDR3 comprises 13 residues. As DNA, the CDR3 is TGTGCCAGCAGTTTCCGAGACAGGGATGGCTACACCTTC. Protein product: CASSFRDRDGYTF.

The genes are TRBV11-2 and TRBJ2-1; maybe TRBD2 (5 bases). V was trimmed by 3 bases and J by 0 bases, leaving 9 bases between them. From germline, CDR1 is SGHAT and CDR2 FQNNGV. This CDR3 is built from 15 residues. The CDR3 DNA sequence: TGTGCCAGCAGCTTTATCGGGGACTCCTACAATGAGCAGTTCTTC. Protein: CASSFIGDSYNEQFF. The full variable domain, completed using reference TRBV11-2 and TRBJ2-1, is EAGVAQSPRYKIIEKRQSVAFWCNPISGHATLYWYQQILGQGPKLLIQFQNNGVVDDSQLPKDRFSAERLKGVDSTLKIQPAKLEDSAVYLCASSFIGDSYNEQFFGPGTRLTVL.

The chain joins TRBV19 to TRBJ2-5; 8 positions match TRBD1. The DNA end is a closer match to TRBJ2-7, so the J assignment may be wrong. This CDR3 is 13 amino acids long. CDR1 LNHDA and CDR2 SQIVND come from the germline V gene (reference sequence). The CDR3: CASGQGPPYEQYF. CDR3 nucleotides: TGTGCCAGTGGACAGGGACCTCCCTACGAGCAGTACTTC.

V is TRBV5-6 and J is TRBJ1-2; D is unclear. Germline CDR1 reads SGHDT; CDR2 reads YYEEEE. CDR3 size: 16 residues. The V gene lost 3 bases and the J gene lost 3 bases, with 18 bases spanning the gap. The CDR3 sequence: CASSSLGRANYYGYTF. The CDR3 nucleotides read TGTGCCAGCAGCTCCCTGGGTAGGGCTAACTACTATGGCTACACCTTC.

The chain has TRBV9 and TRBJ2-3, with TRBD2 matching 9 bases. CDR1 is SGDLS and CDR2 is YYNGEE in the germline V gene. V trimming: 0 bases; J trimming: 2 bases; junction bases outside the gene matches: 4. The CDR3 has 16 amino acids. The CDR3 DNA reads as TGTGCCAGCAGCGTAGAACCTAGCGGGGTCACAGATACGCAGTATTTT. It yields the protein CASSVEPSGVTDTQYF.

The chain is built from TRBV25-1 and TRBJ2-3; D gene uncertain. Germline values: CDR1 MGHDK, CDR2 SYGVNS. The CDR3 is 14 residues long. Trimming shortened V by 4 bases and J by 2 bases, and 10 bases separated the two germline ends. This chain's CDR3 is CASSAAAYTDTQYF. As DNA, the CDR3 is TGTGCCAGCAGTGCGGCAGCCTACACAGATACGCAGTATTTT.

The sample holds one count of this clone. The V and J genes are TRBV29-1 and TRBJ2-2; TRBD2 agrees at 9 bases. The junction had 10 bases not matched to a gene; V was cut back by 7 bases and J by 1 base. The CDR3 has 16 residues. The germline CDR1 and CDR2 sequences are SQVTM and ANQGSEA. The CDR3 coding sequence is TGCAGCGCCGCGGGAGGGGGACAGCAGAACACCGGGGAGCTGTTTTTT. Amino acids: CSAAGGGQQNTGELFF.

The chain has TRBV5-5 and TRBJ2-7; TRBD1 agrees at 10 bases. The CDR3 length is 15 residues. V gave up 4 bases and J gave up 6 bases; unmatched junction bases: 10. CDR1 is SGHKS, CDR2 YYEKEE, per germline (reference sequence). CDR3 nucleotides: TGTGCCAGCAGCCAAGATGGGACAGGGGAACGCGAGCAGTACTTC. It specifies CASSQDGTGEREQYF. Filled out from reference TRBV5-5 and TRBJ2-7, the complete variable domain reads DAGVTQSPTHLIKTRGQQVTLRCSPISGHKSVSWYQQVLGQGPQFIFQYYEKEERGRGNFPDRFSARQFPNYSSELNVNALLLGDSALYLCASSQDGTGEREQYFGPGTRLTVT.

This clone was found a few times. This rearrangement joins TRBV27 to TRBJ2-7, with D unclear. The CDR3 consists of 13 residues. V lost 5 bases to trimming and J lost 5 bases, with 13 bases between them. CDR1 and CDR2 (germline): MNHEY, SMNVEV (reference sequence). The CDR3 nucleotides read TGTGCCAGCAGTCCTACAGTTGAGGACGAGCAGTACTTC. It translates to CASSPTVEDEQYF.

The CDR3 DNA follows: TGTGCCAGCAGTTTTACTGGTAACCCGCCTTTGAACACTGAAGCTTTCTTT. As protein: CASSFTGNPPLNTEAFF. This sequence joins TRBV28 and TRBJ1-1; D uncertain. V was cut by 3 bases and J by 0 bases, with 17 bases left in between. Per the germline V gene, CDR1 is MDHEN and CDR2 is SYDVKM. The CDR3 is 17 residues long.

The chain is built from TRBV27 and TRBJ2-1, with 12 bases aligning to TRBD2. Trimming at V came to 6 bases and at J to 7 bases, leaving 7 bases not matched to a gene. Per germline, CDR1 MNHEY and CDR2 SMNVEV (reference sequence). The CDR3 covers 15 residues. The CDR3 is CASSFGLAGQNEQFF. The CDR3 DNA is TGTGCCAGCAGCTTTGGACTAGCGGGACAGAATGAGCAGTTCTTC.

The J gene is TRBJ1-1, the V gene TRBV7-8; D might be TRBD1 (5 bases). Trimming left V 5 bases short and J 5 bases short, with 18 bases between. CDR3 length equals 15 residues. Germline CDR1 and CDR2: SGHVS and FQNEAQ. The CDR3 bases are TGTGCCAGCAGCCCTGAGGTGGGGACGGGGACTGAAGCTTTCTTT. Translation gives CASSPEVGTGTEAFF.

This rearrangement joins TRBV30 to TRBJ2-7; D gene uncertain. Germline values: CDR1 GTSNPN, CDR2 SVGIG (reference sequence). Trimming shortened V by 2 bases and J by 7 bases, and 18 bases separated the two germline ends. This CDR3 region has 14 residues. The CDR3 reads CAWSIEDALGEQYF. In nucleotides, the CDR3 is TGTGCCTGGAGTATCGAGGACGCCTTAGGAGAGCAGTACTTC. Full variable domain (missing parts from reference TRBV30 and TRBJ2-7): SQTIHQWPATLVQPVGSPLSLECTVEGTSNPNLYWYRQAAGRGLQLLFYSVGIGQISSEVPQNLSASRPQDRQFILSSKKLLLSDSGFYLCAWSIEDALGEQYFGPGTRLTVT.

V gene TRBV5-6 combines with J gene TRBJ2-5; the D gene is possibly TRBD2 (7 bases). Between the trimmed V and J ends, which lost 4 bases and 5 bases, there was a span of 24 bases. This CDR3 region has 17 residues. CDR1 and CDR2 (germline): SGHDT, YYEEEE. The DNA for the CDR3 is TGTGCCAGCAGCCCGAGTAGGGGGGGCCCGGAGGTGGAGACCCAGTACTTC. Its protein product is CASSPSRGGPEVETQYF.

This chain links TRBV7-6 with TRBJ2-7; 9 bases line up with TRBD1. The CDR3 totals 14 residues. J was trimmed by 0 bases and V by 7 bases; bases with no gene match: 4. Looked up from germline, CDR1 is SGHVS and CDR2 is FNYEAQ. The CDR3 protein is CASKTTGGSYEQYF. CDR3 coding DNA: TGTGCCAGCAAAACGACAGGGGGCTCCTACGAGCAGTACTTC. Full variable domain (remainder filled in from reference TRBV7-6 and TRBJ2-7): GAGVSQSPRYKVTKRGQDVALRCDPISGHVSLYWYRQALGQGPEFLTYFNYEAQQDKSGLPNDRFSAERPEGSISTLTIQRTEQRDSAMYRCASKTTGGSYEQYFGPGTRLTVT.

The chain is built from TRBV27 and TRBJ1-4; D may be TRBD1 (6 bases). V lost 5 bases, J lost 6 bases, and 19 bases lay in between. CDR1 is MNHEY, CDR2 SMNVEV, per germline (reference sequence). CDR3 length: 16 residues. The CDR3 is CASSPSRGEWDEKLFF. CDR3 in DNA: TGTGCCAGCAGTCCCTCTAGGGGGGAGTGGGATGAAAAACTGTTTTTT.

This CDR3 is CASTGDTQYF. In DNA, the CDR3 is TGTGCCAGCACCGGAGATACGCAGTATTTT. This rearrangement joins TRBV6-5 to TRBJ2-3; D not resolved. This CDR3 is built from 10 residues. CDR1 and CDR2 (germline): MNHEY, SVGAGI. V was trimmed by 7 bases and J by 5 bases, leaving 4 bases between them.

The chain has TRBV2 and TRBJ1-2; 12 bases match TRBD1. The CDR3 contains 15 residues. CDR1 and CDR2 from the germline V gene are SNHLY and FYNNEI. V shed 7 bases and J 3 bases; nucleotides not matched to a gene: 6. CDR3 nucleotide sequence: TGTGCCAGCAACCCGGGACAGGGGGCTTACTATGGCTACACCTTC. It translates to CASNPGQGAYYGYTF.

The chain is built from TRBV18 and TRBJ2-1, with 8 bases fitting TRBD2. Losses at the gene ends were 2 bases for V and 3 bases for J; bases not matched to a gene: 0. CDR3 length equals 14 residues. Looked up from germline, CDR1 is KGHSH and CDR2 is LQKENI. Here the CDR3 DNA reads TGTGCCAGCTCACCAGGGACTAGCTACAATGAGCAGTTCTTC. Translation: CASSPGTSYNEQFF.

The chain is built from TRBV7-2 and TRBJ2-5; TRBD1 is a possible D gene (6 bases). The germline V and J ends were trimmed by 4 bases and 5 bases, with 14 bases remaining between them. The germline V gene encodes CDR1 SGHTA and CDR2 FQGNSA. CDR3 length: 14 amino acids. The CDR3 loop is CASSSVRGGETQYF. CDR3 sequence (DNA): TGTGCCAGCAGCTCCGTCAGGGGCGGGGAGACCCAGTACTTC. Variable domain in full (rest from reference TRBV7-2 and TRBJ2-5): GAGVSQSPSNKVTEKGKDVELRCDPISGHTALYWYRQSLGQGLEFLIYFQGNSAPDKSGLPSDRFSAERTGGSVSTLTIQRTQQEDSAVYLCASSSVRGGETQYFGPGTRLLVL.

The gene calls are TRBV13 and TRBJ1-6, with a tentative D call TRBD1 (5 bases). CDR1 is PRHDT and CDR2 is FYEKMQ in the germline V gene (reference sequence). V lost 1 base to trimming and J lost 9 bases, with 10 bases between them. The CDR3 sequence is 14 residues long. The CDR3 spells CASSLALGGSPLHF. The DNA for the CDR3 is TGTGCCAGCAGCTTAGCTCTTGGGGGTTCACCCCTCCACTTT. Full variable domain (remainder filled in from reference TRBV13 and TRBJ1-6): AAGVIQSPRHLIKEKRETATLKCYPIPRHDTVYWYQQGPGQDPQFLISFYEKMQSDKGSIPDRFSAQQFSDYHSELNMSSLELGDSALYFCASSLALGGSPLHFGNGTRLTVT.

V usage is TRBV4-1 and J usage is TRBJ2-3; D perhaps matches TRBD1 (6 bases). CDR3 length equals 16 residues. The germline V gene encodes CDR1 MGHRA and CDR2 YSYEKL. The V gene lost 1 base and the J gene lost 0 bases, with 11 bases spanning the gap. The CDR3 nucleotides are TGCGCCAGCAGCCAAGGGGGGCTTGGTAGCACAGATACGCAGTATTTT. Translating it yields CASSQGGLGSTDTQYF.

V gene TRBV27 combines with J gene TRBJ2-1; TRBD2 agrees at 8 bases. With V trimmed by 6 bases and J by 0 bases, 4 bases remained unmatched. The CDR3 is made up of 15 amino acids. Germline V gene data show CDR1 as MNHEY and CDR2 as SMNVEV (reference sequence). This chain's CDR3 is CASRLSGSSYNEQFF. CDR3 nucleotide sequence: TGTGCCAGCAGACTAAGCGGGAGCTCCTACAATGAGCAGTTCTTC.

The chain joins TRBV7-9 to TRBJ1-1; 7 bases agree with TRBD1. The CDR3 totals 13 residues. The V gene's germline CDR1 is SEHNR and CDR2 FQNEAQ (reference sequence). Losses at the gene ends were 5 bases for V and 10 bases for J; bases not matched to a gene: 10. CDR3 DNA sequence: TGTGCCAGCAGCCCCAGAAGGGGGCGAGCAGCTTTCTTT. This encodes CASSPRRGRAAFF.